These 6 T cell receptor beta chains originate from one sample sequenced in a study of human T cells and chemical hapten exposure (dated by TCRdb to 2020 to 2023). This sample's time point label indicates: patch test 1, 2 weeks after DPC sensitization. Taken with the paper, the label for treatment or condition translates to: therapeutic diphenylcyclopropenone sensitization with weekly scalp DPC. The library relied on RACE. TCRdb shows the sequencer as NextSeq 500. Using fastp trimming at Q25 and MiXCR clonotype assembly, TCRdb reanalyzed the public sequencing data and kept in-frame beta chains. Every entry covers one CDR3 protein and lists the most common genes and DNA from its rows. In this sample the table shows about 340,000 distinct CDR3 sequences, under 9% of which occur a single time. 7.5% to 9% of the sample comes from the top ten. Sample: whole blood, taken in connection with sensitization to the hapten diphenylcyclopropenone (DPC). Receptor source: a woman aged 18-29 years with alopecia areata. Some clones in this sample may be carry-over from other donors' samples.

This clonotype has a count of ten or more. Here the CDR3 reads CASSFQGPNQPQHF. The CDR3 DNA reads as TGTGCCAGCAGCTTTCAGGGTCCCAATCAGCCCCAGCATTTT. V gene TRBV13 combines with J gene TRBJ1-5, with TRBD1 as a possible D gene (5 bases). V was trimmed by 3 bases and J by 3 bases, leaving 9 bases between them. This CDR3 is 14 amino acids long. Germline CDR1 PRHDT, CDR2 FYEKMQ (reference sequence).

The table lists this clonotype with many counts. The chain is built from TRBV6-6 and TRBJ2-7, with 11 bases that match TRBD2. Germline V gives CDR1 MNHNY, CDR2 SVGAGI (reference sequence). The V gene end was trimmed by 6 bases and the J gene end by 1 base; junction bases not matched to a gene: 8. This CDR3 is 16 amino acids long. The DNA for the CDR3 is TGTGCCAGCAGGAAGGTCCTAGCGGGGGGTTCCTACGAGCAGTACTTC. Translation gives CASRKVLAGGSYEQYF.

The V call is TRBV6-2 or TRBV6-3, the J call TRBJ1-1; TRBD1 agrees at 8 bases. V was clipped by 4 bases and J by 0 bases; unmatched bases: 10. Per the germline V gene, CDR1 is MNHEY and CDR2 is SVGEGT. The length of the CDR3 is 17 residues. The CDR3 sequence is CASSFVRTGRMNTEAFF. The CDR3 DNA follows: TGTGCCAGCAGTTTTGTTCGGACAGGGAGGATGAACACTGAAGCTTTCTTT.

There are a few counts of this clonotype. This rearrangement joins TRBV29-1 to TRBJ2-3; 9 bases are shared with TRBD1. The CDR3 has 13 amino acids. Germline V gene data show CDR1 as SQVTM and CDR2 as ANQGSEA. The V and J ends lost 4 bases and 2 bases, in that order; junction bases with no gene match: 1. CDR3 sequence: CSVGQGDTDTQYF. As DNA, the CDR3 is TGCAGCGTTGGACAGGGGGACACAGATACGCAGTATTTT.

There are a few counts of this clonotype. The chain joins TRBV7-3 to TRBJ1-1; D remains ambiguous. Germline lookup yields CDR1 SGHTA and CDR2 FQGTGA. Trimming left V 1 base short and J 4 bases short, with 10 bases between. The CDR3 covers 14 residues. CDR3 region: CASSLMMGPTEAFF. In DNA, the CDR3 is TGTGCCAGCAGCTTAATGATGGGCCCCACTGAAGCTTTCTTT.

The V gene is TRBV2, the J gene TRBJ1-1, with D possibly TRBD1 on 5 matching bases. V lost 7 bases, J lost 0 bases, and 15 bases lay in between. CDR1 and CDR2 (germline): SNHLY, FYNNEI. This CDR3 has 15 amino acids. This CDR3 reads CASKGNRGMNTEAFF. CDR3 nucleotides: TGTGCCAGCAAAGGTAATCGGGGCATGAACACTGAAGCTTTCTTT.